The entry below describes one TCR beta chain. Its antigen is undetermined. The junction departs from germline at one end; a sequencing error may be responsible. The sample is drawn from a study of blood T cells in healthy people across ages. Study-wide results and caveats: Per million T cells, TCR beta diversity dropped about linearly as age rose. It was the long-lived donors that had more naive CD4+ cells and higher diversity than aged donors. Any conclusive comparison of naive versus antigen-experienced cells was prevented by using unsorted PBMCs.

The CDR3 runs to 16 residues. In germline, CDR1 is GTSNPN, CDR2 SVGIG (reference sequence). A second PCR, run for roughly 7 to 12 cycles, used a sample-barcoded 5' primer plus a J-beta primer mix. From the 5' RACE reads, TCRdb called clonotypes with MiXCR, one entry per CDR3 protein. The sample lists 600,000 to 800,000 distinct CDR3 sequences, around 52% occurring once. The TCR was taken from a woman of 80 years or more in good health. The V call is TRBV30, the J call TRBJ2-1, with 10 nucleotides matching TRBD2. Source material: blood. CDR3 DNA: TGTGCCTGGGCCGGGACTAGCGCTTACTCCTACAATGGGCAGTTCTTC. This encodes CAWAGTSAYSYNGQFF.